The rows below give T cell receptor beta chains drawn from one sample of a study of T cell responses to AZD1222 COVID-19 vaccine. Only in-frame clones appear in the TCRdb table, and some are missing; sequencing was by immunoSEQ multiplex PCR. Among 120,000 to 150,000 clones listed, more than 70% were seen once. The sample in question was peripheral blood, obtained 28 days after the second AZD1222 dose. The receptors were gathered from an adult who received the AZD1222 COVID-19 vaccine. Both conserved end residues are part of each CDR3. The D gene is left open where the match is weak. Where a row states a size, it is once, few, many or the class of an expanded clone; other rows omit it.

TRBV2	few	TRBJ2-7	.	CASSAGQAHYYEQYF	TGTGCCAGCAGTGCGGGGCAAGCTCACTACTACGAGCAGTACTTC
TRBV19	many	TRBJ1-3	.	CATLERRVGSGNTIYF	TGTGCCACCTTAGAGCGCAGGGTGGGATCTGGAAACACCATATATTTT
TRBV30	.	TRBJ1-5	.	CAWSMRRRTAFSNQPQHF	TGTGCCTGGAGTATGCGGAGAAGGACGGCCTTTAGCAATCAGCCCCAGCATTTT
TRBV7-9	.	TRBJ2-1	TRBD2	CASSLIAGGTDEQFF	TGTGCCAGCAGCCTCATAGCGGGAGGGACGGATGAGCAGTTCTTC
TRBV27	.	TRBJ2-5	.	CASSFGALAETQYF	TGTGCCAGCAGTTTCGGGGCTTTGGCAGAGACCCAGTACTTC
TRBV27	once	TRBJ1-4	.	CASSLYPGVGEKLFF	TGTGCCAGCAGTTTATATCCGGGTGTAGGCGAAAAACTGTTTTTT
TRBV6-2/TRBV6-3	.	TRBJ1-5	TRBD1	CASSQDRASNQPQHF	TGTGCCAGCAGCCAGGACAGGGCCAGCAATCAGCCCCAGCATTTT
TRBV4-3	.	TRBJ2-2	TRBD2	CASSQDLTSGANTGELFF	TGCGCCAGCAGCCAAGATCTCACTAGCGGGGCGAACACCGGGGAGCTGTTTTTT
TRBV19	.	TRBJ1-2	.	CASSFRSVNYGYTF	TGTGCCAGTAGTTTTCGGTCGGTGAACTATGGCTACACCTTC
TRBV6-6	.	TRBJ2-1	.	CASSLRGGFGLADSYNEQFF	TGTGCCAGCAGCTTACGAGGGGGGTTTGGGCTAGCGGACTCCTACAATGAGCAGTTCTTC
TRBV11-1	.	TRBJ1-1	TRBD1	CASSRRTGLNTEAFF	TGTGCCAGCAGCCGGAGGACAGGGCTGAACACTGAAGCTTTCTTT
TRBV9	.	TRBJ1-2	TRBD1	CASSHKLPGTGPGLYGYTF	TGTGCCAGCAGTCACAAGCTTCCCGGGACAGGCCCGGGGCTCTATGGCTACACCTTC
TRBV30	.	TRBJ1-3	.	CAGTLAGEFGNTIYF	TGTGCCGGTACCTTAGCGGGGGAGTTTGGAAACACCATATATTTT
TRBV28	.	TRBJ2-3	TRBD2	CASSSPLWLAGEPDTQYF	TGTGCCAGCAGTTCCCCCCTTTGGCTAGCGGGAGAGCCAGATACGCAGTATTTT
TRBV28	.	TRBJ1-2	.	CASSTSAGNYGYTF	TGTGCCAGCAGCACTTCCGCCGGTAACTATGGCTACACCTTC
TRBV27	.	TRBJ2-5	TRBD2	CASKGEGLAVQETQYF	TGTGCCAGCAAGGGGGAAGGACTAGCGGTCCAAGAGACCCAGTACTTC
TRBV6-5	.	TRBJ1-4	.	CASTRATNEKLFF	TGTGCCAGCACCAGGGCAACTAATGAAAAACTGTTTTTT
TRBV30	.	TRBJ1-1	TRBD1	CAWSSLVTGDRGMSTEAFF	TGTGCCTGGAGTTCTCTCGTTACAGGGGACCGCGGCATGAGCACTGAAGCTTTCTTT
TRBV5-6	once	TRBJ2-7	TRBD2	CASSAPGSGSSYEQYF	TGTGCCAGCAGCGCCCCGGGGAGCGGGAGCTCCTACGAGCAGTACTTC
TRBV18	.	TRBJ1-6	.	CASSPGVVDNSPLHF	TGTGCCAGCTCACCCGGCGTAGTTGATAATTCACCCCTCCACTTT
TRBV11-2	.	TRBJ2-5	.	CASSLALMPGETQYF	TGTGCCAGCAGCTTAGCACTTATGCCGGGGGAGACCCAGTACTTC
TRBV19	.	TRBJ1-1	.	CASRTYENTEAFF	TGTGCCAGCAGGACCTACGAAAACACTGAAGCTTTCTTT
TRBV5-1	.	TRBJ1-3	.	CASSRDRTGNTIYF	TGCGCCAGCAGCCGCGACCGCACTGGAAACACCATATATTTT
TRBV13	.	TRBJ1-2	.	CASSLEAAPPGYTF	TGTGCCAGCAGCTTAGAGGCGGCTCCTCCTGGCTACACCTTC
TRBV28	.	TRBJ2-7	.	CASSPWGGYYEQYF	TGTGCCAGCAGCCCCTGGGGCGGGTACTACGAGCAGTACTTC
TRBV5-4	.	TRBJ2-5	.	CASSLGTPVYQETQYF	TGTGCCAGCAGCTTGGGGACTCCTGTGTACCAAGAGACCCAGTACTTC
TRBV6-5	.	TRBJ1-2	.	CASSYGQADYGYTF	TGTGCCAGCAGTTACGGGCAGGCGGACTATGGCTACACCTTC
TRBV19	.	TRBJ2-7	.	CASSMSQEEQYF	TGTGCCAGTAGTATGAGCCAGGAGGAGCAGTACTTC
TRBV14	.	TRBJ2-5	TRBD1	CASSQDWDRDQETQYF	TGTGCCAGCAGCCAAGATTGGGACAGGGACCAAGAGACCCAGTACTTC
TRBV18	.	TRBJ2-5	TRBD1	CASSPYRGDKMTQYF	TGTGCCAGCTCACCATACAGGGGGGATAAGATGACCCAGTACTTC
TRBV4-1	.	TRBJ1-4	.	CASSQVSEGNEKLFF	TGCGCCAGCAGCCAAGTTTCCGAGGGTAATGAAAAACTGTTTTTT
TRBV5-1	.	TRBJ2-5	TRBD2	CASSLPGLAGETQYF	TGCGCCAGCAGCTTGCCGGGACTAGCGGGTGAGACCCAGTACTTC
TRBV7-2	.	TRBJ1-4	TRBD1	CASSPQQGANEKLFF	TGTGCCAGCAGCCCCCAGCAGGGGGCTAATGAAAAACTGTTTTTT
TRBV6-2/TRBV6-3	.	TRBJ1-1	.	CASSNLYRGHTEAFF	TGTGCCAGCAGTAACCTCTACCGGGGCCACACTGAAGCTTTCTTT
TRBV11-3	.	TRBJ2-3	.	CASSPGTFPGTDTQYF	TGTGCCAGCAGCCCGGGGACTTTCCCCGGCACAGATACGCAGTATTTT
TRBV7-8	.	TRBJ1-3	.	CASSFSMNTIYF	TGTGCCAGCAGCTTCTCTATGAACACCATATATTTT